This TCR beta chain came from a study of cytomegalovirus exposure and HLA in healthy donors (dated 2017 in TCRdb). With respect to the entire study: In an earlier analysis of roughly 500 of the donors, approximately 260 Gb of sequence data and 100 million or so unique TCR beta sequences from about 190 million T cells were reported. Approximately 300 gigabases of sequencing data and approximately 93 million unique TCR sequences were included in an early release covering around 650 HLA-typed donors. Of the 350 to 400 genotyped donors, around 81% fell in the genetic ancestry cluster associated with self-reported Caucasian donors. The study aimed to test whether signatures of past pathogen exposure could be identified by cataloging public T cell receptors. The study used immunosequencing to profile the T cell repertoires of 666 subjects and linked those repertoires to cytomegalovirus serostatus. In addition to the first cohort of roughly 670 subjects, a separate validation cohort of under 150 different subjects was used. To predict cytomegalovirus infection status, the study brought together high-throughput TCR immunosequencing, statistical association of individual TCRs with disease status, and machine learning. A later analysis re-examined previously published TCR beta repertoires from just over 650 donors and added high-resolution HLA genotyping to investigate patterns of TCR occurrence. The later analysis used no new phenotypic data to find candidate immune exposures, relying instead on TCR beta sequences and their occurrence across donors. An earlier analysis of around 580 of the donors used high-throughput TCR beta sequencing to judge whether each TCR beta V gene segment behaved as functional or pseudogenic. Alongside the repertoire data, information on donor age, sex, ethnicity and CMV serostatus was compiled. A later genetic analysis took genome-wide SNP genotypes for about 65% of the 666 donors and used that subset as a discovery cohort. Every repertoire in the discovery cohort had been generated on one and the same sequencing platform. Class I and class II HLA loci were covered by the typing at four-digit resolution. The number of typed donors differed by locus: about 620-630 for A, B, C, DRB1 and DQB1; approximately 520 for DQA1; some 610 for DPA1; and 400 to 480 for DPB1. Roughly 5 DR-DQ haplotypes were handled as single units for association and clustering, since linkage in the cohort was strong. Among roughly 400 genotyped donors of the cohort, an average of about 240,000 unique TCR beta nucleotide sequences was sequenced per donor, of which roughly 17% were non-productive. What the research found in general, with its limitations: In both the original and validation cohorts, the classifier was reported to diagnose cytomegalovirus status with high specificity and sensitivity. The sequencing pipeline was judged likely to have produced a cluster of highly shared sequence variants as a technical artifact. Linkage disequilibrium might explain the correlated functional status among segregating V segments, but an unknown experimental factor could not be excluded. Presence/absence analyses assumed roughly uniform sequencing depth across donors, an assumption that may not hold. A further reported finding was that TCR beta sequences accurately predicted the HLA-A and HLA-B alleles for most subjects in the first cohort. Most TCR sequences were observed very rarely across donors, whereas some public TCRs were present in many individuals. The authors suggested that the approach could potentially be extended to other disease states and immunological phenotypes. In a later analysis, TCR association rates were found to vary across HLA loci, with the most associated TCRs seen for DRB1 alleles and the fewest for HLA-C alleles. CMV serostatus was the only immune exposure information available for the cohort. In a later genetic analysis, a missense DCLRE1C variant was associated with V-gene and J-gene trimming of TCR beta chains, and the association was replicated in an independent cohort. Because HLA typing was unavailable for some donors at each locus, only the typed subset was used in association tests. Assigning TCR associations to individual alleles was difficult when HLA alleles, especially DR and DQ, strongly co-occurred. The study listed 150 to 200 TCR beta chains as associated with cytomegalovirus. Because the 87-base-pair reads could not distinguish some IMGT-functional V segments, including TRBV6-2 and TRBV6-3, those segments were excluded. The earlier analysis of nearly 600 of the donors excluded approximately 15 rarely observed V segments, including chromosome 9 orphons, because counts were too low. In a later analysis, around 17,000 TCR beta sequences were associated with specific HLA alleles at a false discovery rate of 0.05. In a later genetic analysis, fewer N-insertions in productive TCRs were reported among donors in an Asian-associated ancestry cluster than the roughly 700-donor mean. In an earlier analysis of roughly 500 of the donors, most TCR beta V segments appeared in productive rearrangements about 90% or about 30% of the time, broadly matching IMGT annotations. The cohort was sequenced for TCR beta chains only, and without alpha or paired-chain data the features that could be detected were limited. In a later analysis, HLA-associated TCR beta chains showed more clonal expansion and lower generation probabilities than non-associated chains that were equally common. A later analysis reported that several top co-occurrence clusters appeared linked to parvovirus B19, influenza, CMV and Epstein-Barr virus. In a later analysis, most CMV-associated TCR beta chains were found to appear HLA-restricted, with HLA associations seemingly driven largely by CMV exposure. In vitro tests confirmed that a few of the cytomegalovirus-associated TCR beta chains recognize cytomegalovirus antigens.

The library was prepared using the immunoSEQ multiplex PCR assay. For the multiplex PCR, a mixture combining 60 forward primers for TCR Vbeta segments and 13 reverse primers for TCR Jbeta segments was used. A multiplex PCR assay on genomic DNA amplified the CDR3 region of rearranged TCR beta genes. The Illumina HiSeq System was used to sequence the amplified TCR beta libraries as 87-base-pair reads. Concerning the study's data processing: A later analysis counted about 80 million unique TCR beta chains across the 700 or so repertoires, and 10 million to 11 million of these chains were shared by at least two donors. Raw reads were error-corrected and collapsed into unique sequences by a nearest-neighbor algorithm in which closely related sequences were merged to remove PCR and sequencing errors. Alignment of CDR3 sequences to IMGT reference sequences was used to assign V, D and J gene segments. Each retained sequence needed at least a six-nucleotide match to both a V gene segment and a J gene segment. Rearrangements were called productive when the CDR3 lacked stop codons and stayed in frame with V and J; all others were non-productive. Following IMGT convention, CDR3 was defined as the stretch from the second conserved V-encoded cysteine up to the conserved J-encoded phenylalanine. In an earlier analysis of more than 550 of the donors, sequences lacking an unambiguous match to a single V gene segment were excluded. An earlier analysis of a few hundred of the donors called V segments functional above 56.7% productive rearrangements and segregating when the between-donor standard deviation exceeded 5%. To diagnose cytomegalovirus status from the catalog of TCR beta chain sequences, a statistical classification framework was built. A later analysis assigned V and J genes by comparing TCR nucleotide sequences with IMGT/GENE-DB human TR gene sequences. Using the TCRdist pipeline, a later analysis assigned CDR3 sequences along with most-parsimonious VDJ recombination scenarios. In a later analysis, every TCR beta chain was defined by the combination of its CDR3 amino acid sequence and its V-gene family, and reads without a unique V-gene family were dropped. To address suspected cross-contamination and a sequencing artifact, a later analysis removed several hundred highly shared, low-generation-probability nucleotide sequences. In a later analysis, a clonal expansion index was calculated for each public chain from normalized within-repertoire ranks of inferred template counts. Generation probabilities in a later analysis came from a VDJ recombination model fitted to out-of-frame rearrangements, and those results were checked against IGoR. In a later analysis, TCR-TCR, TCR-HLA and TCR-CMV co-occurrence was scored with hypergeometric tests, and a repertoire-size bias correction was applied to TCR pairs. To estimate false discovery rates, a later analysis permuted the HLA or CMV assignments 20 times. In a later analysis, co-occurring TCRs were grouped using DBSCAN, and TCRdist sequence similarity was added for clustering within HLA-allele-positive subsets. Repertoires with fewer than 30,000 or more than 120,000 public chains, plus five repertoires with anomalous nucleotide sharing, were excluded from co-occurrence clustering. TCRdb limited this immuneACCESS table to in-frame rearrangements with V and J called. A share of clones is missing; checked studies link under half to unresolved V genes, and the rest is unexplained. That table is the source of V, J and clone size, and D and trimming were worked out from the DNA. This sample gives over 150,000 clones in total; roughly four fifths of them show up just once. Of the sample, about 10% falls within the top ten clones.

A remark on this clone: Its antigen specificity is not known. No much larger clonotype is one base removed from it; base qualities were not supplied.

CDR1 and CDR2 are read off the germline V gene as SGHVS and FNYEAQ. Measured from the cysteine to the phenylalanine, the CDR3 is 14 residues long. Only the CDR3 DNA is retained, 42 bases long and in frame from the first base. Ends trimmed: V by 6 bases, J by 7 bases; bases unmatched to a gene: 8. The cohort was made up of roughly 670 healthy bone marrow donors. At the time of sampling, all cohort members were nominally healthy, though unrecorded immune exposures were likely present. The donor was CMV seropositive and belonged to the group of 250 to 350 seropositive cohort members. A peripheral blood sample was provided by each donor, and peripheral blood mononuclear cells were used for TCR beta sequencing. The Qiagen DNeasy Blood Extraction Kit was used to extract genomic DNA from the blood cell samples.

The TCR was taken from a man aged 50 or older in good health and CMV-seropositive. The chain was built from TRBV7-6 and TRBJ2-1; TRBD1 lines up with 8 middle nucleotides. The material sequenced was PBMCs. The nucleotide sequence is TGTGCCAGCAGTCTTGGACAGGGAAGAAATGAGCAGTTCTTC. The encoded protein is CASSLGQGRNEQFF. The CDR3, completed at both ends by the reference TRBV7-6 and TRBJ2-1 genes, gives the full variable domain GAGVSQSPRYKVTKRGQDVALRCDPISGHVSLYWYRQALGQGPEFLTYFNYEAQQDKSGLPNDRFSAERPEGSISTLTIQRTEQRDSAMYRCASSLGQGRNEQFFGPGTRLTVL.